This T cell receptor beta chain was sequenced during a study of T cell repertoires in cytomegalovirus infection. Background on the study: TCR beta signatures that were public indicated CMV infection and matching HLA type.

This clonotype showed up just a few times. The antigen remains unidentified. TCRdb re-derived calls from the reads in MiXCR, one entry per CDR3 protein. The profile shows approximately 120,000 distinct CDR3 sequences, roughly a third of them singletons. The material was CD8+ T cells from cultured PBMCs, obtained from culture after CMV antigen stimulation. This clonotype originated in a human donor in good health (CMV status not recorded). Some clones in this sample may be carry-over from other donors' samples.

CDR3 DNA sequence: TGCGCCAGCAGCCAAGTTATGTACAATGAGCAGTTCTTC. It specifies CASSQVMYNEQFF. The chain recombines TRBV4-1 with TRBJ2-1; unclear D gene. V was pared by 1 base and J by 4 bases, with 5 bases between. This CDR3 has 13 residues. The germline V gene has CDR1 MGHRA and CDR2 YSYEKL.